One sample yielded the 17 T cell receptor beta chains listed below, sequenced in a study of glioma-infiltrating T cells. Amplification of TCR alpha and beta CDR3 regions from RNA used iRepertoire nested multiplex PCR. One entry per CDR3 protein results from TCRdb running MiXCR on the multiplex PCR reads. The profile shows some 160,000 distinct CDR3 sequences, around 42% of them singletons. Sequencing used glioma tissue, nonneoplastic brain tissue, or PBMCs (not recorded which). The receptors originated from a human donor with low-grade glioma or glioblastoma, undergoing nonglioma brain surgery, or in good health (not recorded which).

A word on this clonotype: An end of the junction does not agree with germline; a read error may underlie this. This rearrangement joins TRBV28 to TRBJ1-4, with D possibly being TRBD1 (5 bases). The germline V gene has CDR1 MDHEN and CDR2 SYDVKM. The CDR3 runs 14 residues. CDR3 DNA: TGTGTCAGCAGGGCGGGGCAACTGGGAGAAAAACTGTTTTTT. It yields the protein CVSRAGQLGEKLFF.

At least ten counts were recorded for this clonotype. The chain joins TRBV28 to TRBJ2-1; 10 bases fit TRBD2. The germline V gene has CDR1 MDHEN and CDR2 SYDVKM. The CDR3 has 16 residues. Trimming removed 8 bases from V and 0 bases from J; junction bases left unmatched: 7. Here the CDR3 DNA reads TGTGCCAGCGGCTCCTTAGCGGGGGGCTCCTACAATGAGCAGTTCTTC. Translating it yields CASGSLAGGSYNEQFF.

As for this clonotype: A clone one base away is much larger, so this may be a read error. The rearrangement uses TRBV28 and TRBJ2-7, with D maybe TRBD2 (5 bases). The CDR3 has 12 residues. Germline V lookup: CDR1 MDHEN, CDR2 SYDVKM. The CDR3 sequence: CASSADLYDQYF. The CDR3 bases are TGTGCCAGCAGTGCGGACTTATACGATCAGTACTTC.

This clonotype was found many times. The chain uses TRBV19 and TRBJ1-1; the match to TRBD1 covers 7 bases. The germline CDR1 and CDR2 sequences are LNHDA and SQIVND (reference sequence). With 0 bases clipped from V and 0 bases from J, the junction kept 7 bases outside the gene matches. This CDR3 is built from 17 residues. In DNA, the CDR3 is TGTGCCAGTAGTATAGATCCGCTCAGGGGGATGAACACTGAAGCTTTCTTT. This sequence encodes CASSIDPLRGMNTEAFF. Drawing the rest from reference TRBV19 and TRBJ1-1, the complete variable domain is DGGITQSPKYLFRKEGQNVTLSCEQNLNHDAMYWYRQDPGQGLRLIYYSQIVNDFQKGDIAEGYSVSREKKESFPLTVTSAQKNPTAFYLCASSIDPLRGMNTEAFFGQGTRLTVV.

Note on this clonotype: A much larger clone lies a single base off, so this may be a read error. The V call is TRBV2, the J call TRBJ1-5; D is ambiguous. Per germline, CDR1 SNHLY and CDR2 FYNNEI. This CDR3 comprises 14 residues. DNA for the CDR3: TGTGCCAGCAGTTCTGAAGCTAGCAATCAGCCCCAGAATTTT. This codes for CASSSEASNQPQNF.

The chain couples TRBV14 to TRBJ2-7, with a weak D call TRBD1 (5 bases). Germline assignment: CDR1 SGHDN and CDR2 FVKESK. V was clipped by 4 bases and J by 2 bases, with 12 bases between them. CDR3 length: 14 residues. Here the CDR3 reads CASSPRGPPYEQYF. The CDR3 DNA follows: TGTGCCAGCAGCCCAAGGGGCCCTCCCTACGAGCAGTACTTC.

This clonotype was picked up many times. This chain links TRBV20-1 with TRBJ2-3; 9 bases map to TRBD2. CDR1 DFQATT and CDR2 SNEGSKA come from the germline V gene (reference sequence). This CDR3 has 16 residues. J gave up 2 bases and V 1 base, and 7 bases lay outside the gene matches. CDR3 nucleotide sequence: TGCAGTGCTAGAGTGGCTAGCGGGGAGAACACAGATACGCAGTATTTT. Translation gives CSARVASGENTDTQYF.

This clonotype was observed many times. This chain connects TRBV20-1 to TRBJ2-1; 12 nucleotides line up with TRBD2. With 2 bases clipped from V and 7 bases from J, the junction kept 9 bases outside the gene matches. The CDR3 has 16 amino acids. Germline V gene lookup returns CDR1 DFQATT and CDR2 SNEGSKA (reference sequence). CDR3 sequence (DNA): TGCAGTGCTAGATTACTAGCGGGAGGTTCTGGGAATGAGCAGTTCTTC. Amino acid sequence: CSARLLAGGSGNEQFF.

Turning to this clonotype: This may stem from a read error, because a much larger clone lies one nucleotide away. This chain links TRBV7-9 with TRBJ2-1, with D unresolved. This CDR3 is 14 amino acids long. The germline gives CDR1 SEHNR, CDR2 FQNEAQ (reference sequence). The CDR3 nucleotides are TGTGCCAGCAGCTTATCTTTTTCCTACGATGAGCAGTTCTTC. Translated: CASSLSFSYDEQFF.

There are many counts of this clonotype. The V gene is TRBV10-3, the J gene TRBJ1-3; 9 bases are a match to TRBD1. J gave up 1 base and V 8 bases, and 3 bases lay outside the gene matches. The length of the CDR3 is 14 residues. CDR1 and CDR2 (germline): ENHRY, SYGVKD. This CDR3 reads CAIRDRDSGNTIYF. CDR3 bases: TGTGCCATCCGGGACAGGGATTCTGGAAACACCATATATTTT.

This clonotype was counted many times. The gene calls are TRBV24-1 and TRBJ1-1, with D possibly being TRBD1 (5 bases). V lost 3 bases to trimming and J lost 6 bases, with 10 bases between them. Looked up from germline, CDR1 is KGHDR and CDR2 is SFDVKD. The CDR3 runs to 13 residues. The CDR3 sequence: CATSDGATPEAFF. The CDR3 DNA sequence: TGTGCCACCAGTGATGGGGCAACGCCTGAAGCTTTCTTT.

Points on this clonotype: Given a much more abundant clone one base away, this may be a read error. The rearrangement links TRBV20-1 to TRBJ2-5, with TRBD1 matching 7 bases. The CDR3 is 16 amino acids. With V trimmed by 5 bases and J by 1 base, 13 bases remained unmatched. Looked up from germline, CDR1 is DFQATT and CDR2 is SNEGSKA (reference sequence). The CDR3 region is CSACLISGTAQETQYF. CDR3 nucleotides: TGCAGTGCTTGCTTAATCTCCGGGACAGCCCAAGAGACCCAGTACTTC.

In this sample, this clonotype turned up many times. This chain connects TRBV29-1 to TRBJ1-1, with D perhaps matching TRBD1 (5 bases). V was trimmed by 0 bases and J by 0 bases, leaving 11 bases between them. Germline V lookup: CDR1 SQVTM, CDR2 ANQGSEA. The CDR3 has 15 amino acids. Here the CDR3 DNA reads TGCAGCGTTGAAGATTGGGGCCCAATGAACACTGAAGCTTTCTTT. Its protein is CSVEDWGPMNTEAFF. The full variable domain, with the rest looked up from reference TRBV29-1 and TRBJ1-1, is SAVISQKPSRDICQRGTSLTIQCQVDSQVTMMFWYRQQPGQSLTLIATANQGSEATYESGFVIDKFPISRPNLTFSTLTVSNMSPEDSSIYLCSVEDWGPMNTEAFFGQGTRLTVV.

This clonotype has at least ten counts. This chain uses TRBV20-1 with TRBJ1-2; a possible D gene is TRBD1 (6 bases). This CDR3 region has 13 residues. Germline V gene lookup returns CDR1 DFQATT and CDR2 SNEGSKA (reference sequence). Trimming shortened V by 5 bases and J by 0 bases, and 10 bases separated the two germline ends. The CDR3 coding sequence is TGCAGTGCTGAAGGACAGCCTAACTATGGCTACACCTTC. Translating it yields CSAEGQPNYGYTF.

This clonotype was seen just once. CDR3 sequence reads: CASSNPGNSGGIIYNEQFF. In DNA, the CDR3 is TGTGCCAGCAGCAACCCCGGGAATAGCGGGGGGATCATATACAATGAGCAGTTCTTC. The V call is TRBV7-2, the J call TRBJ2-1; 10 bases match TRBD2. CDR1 is SGHTA, CDR2 FQGNSA, per germline. This CDR3 is built from 19 residues. V shed 5 bases, J shed 4 bases, and the junction held 17 bases outside the gene matches.

This clonotype was recorded a few times. V is TRBV19 and J is TRBJ2-4; 7 bases are a match to TRBD1. The J segment lost 1 base and the V segment lost 5 bases, leaving 8 bases of the junction unmatched. The germline gives CDR1 LNHDA, CDR2 SQIVND (reference sequence). The CDR3 runs 16 residues. CDR3 protein: CASSVSPGQAKNIQYF. The CDR3 nucleotides are TGTGCCAGTAGTGTTTCGCCGGGACAGGCCAAAAACATTCAGTACTTC.

This clonotype was seen more than once but under ten times. DNA of the CDR3: TGTGCCAGCAGCTCGGGACTAGCGGGAGTTTCTGAGCAGTTCTTC. This encodes CASSSGLAGVSEQFF. The rearrangement links TRBV7-9 to TRBJ2-1, with 14 bases identical to TRBD2. CDR3 length: 15 residues. Trimming removed 4 bases from V and 9 bases from J; junction bases left unmatched: 5. CDR1 is SEHNR, CDR2 FQNEAQ, per germline (reference sequence).